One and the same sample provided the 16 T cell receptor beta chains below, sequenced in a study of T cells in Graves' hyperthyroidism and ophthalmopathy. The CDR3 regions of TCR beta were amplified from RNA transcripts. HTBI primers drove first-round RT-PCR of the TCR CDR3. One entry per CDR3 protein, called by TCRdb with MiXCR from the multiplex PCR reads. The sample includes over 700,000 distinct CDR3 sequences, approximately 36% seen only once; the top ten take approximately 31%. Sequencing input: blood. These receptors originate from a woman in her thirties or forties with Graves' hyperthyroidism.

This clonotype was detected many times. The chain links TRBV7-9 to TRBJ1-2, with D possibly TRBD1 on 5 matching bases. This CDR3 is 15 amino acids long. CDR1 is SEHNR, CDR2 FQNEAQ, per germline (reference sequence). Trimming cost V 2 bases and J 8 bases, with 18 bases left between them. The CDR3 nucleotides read TGTGCCAGCAGCTTAACCCGGGACTACCTTGACGGCTACACCTTC. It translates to CASSLTRDYLDGYTF.

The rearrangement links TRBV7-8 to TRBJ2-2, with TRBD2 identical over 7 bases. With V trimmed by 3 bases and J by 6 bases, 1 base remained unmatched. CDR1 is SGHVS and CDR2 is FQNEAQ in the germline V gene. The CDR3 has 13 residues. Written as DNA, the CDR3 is TGTGCCAGCAGCTTGCGGGAGTCCGGGGAGCTGTTTTTT. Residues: CASSLRESGELFF.

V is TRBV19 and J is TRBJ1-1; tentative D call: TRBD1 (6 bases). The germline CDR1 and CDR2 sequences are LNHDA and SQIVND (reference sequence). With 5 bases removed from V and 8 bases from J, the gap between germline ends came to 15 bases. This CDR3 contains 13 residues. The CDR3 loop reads CASSFRGALEAFF. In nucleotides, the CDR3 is TGTGCCAGTAGTTTTCGGGGGGCGCTAGAAGCTTTCTTT.

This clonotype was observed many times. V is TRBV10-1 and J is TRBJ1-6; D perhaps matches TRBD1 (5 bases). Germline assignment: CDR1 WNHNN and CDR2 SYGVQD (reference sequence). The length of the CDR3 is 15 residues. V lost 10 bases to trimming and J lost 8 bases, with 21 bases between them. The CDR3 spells CATRAQRDGYSPLHF. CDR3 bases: TGCGCCACCCGGGCCCAACGGGACGGATATTCACCCCTCCACTTT.

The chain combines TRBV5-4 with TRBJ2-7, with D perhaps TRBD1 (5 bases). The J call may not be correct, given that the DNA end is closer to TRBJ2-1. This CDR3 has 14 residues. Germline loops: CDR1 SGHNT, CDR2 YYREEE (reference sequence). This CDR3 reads CASSFRQGGDEQFF. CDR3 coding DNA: TGTGCCAGCAGTTTCAGGCAGGGCGGCGATGAGCAGTTCTTC.

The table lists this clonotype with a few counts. The CDR3 sequence: CASSFDSATDGYTF. The CDR3 bases are TGTGCCAGCAGTTTCGATTCGGCAACTGATGGCTACACCTTC. This chain connects TRBV25-1 to TRBJ1-2, with D unclear. CDR1 is MGHDK, CDR2 SYGVNS, per germline. The CDR3 has 14 amino acids. V lost 5 bases, J lost 6 bases, and 16 bases lay in between.

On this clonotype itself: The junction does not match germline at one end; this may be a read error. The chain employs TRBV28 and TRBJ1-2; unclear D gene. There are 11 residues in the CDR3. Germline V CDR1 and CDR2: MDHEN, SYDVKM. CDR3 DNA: TGTGCCAGCAGTTTAAGGCCCCTTATTGCCTTC. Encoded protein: CASSLRPLIAF.

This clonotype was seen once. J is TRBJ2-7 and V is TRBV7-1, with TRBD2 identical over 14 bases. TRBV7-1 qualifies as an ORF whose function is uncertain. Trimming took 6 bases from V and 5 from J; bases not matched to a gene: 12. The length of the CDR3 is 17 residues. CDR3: CASSLLPGTSGRNEQYF. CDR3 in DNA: TGTGCCAGCAGTCTCCTCCCCGGGACTAGCGGGAGAAACGAGCAGTACTTC.

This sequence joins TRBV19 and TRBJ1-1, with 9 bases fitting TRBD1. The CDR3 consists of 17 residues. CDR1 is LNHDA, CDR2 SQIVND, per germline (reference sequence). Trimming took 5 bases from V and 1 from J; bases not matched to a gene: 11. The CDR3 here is CASSSGPWGQGNTEAFF. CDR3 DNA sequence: TGTGCCAGTAGTTCCGGGCCCTGGGGACAGGGGAACACTGAAGCTTTCTTT.

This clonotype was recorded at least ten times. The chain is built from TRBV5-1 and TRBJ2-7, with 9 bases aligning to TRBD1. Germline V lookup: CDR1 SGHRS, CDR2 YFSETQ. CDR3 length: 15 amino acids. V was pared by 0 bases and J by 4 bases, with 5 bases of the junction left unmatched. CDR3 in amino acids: CASSLAGTGRYEQYF. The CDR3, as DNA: TGCGCCAGCAGCTTGGCCGGGACAGGGAGGTACGAGCAGTACTTC.

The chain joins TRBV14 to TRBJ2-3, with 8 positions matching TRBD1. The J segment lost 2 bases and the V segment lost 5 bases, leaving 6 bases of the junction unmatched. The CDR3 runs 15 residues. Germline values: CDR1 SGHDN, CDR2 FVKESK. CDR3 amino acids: CASSLAQGATDTQYF. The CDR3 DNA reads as TGTGCCAGCAGCTTAGCGCAGGGGGCCACAGATACGCAGTATTTT.

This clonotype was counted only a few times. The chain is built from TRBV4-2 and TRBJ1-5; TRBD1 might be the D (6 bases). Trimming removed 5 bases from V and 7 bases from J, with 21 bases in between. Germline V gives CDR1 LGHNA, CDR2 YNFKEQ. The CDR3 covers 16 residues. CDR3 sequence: CASSDRHGGLGQPQHF. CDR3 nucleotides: TGTGCCAGCAGCGACAGGCACGGGGGGCTAGGACAGCCCCAGCATTTT.

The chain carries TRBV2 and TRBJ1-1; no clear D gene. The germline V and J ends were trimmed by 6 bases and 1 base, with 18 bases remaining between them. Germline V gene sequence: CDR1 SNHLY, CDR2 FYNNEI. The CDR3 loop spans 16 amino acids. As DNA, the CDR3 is TGTGCCAGCAGCTTCCCCCTTGGAGGGAAGAACACTGAAGCTTTCTTT. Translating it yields CASSFPLGGKNTEAFF.

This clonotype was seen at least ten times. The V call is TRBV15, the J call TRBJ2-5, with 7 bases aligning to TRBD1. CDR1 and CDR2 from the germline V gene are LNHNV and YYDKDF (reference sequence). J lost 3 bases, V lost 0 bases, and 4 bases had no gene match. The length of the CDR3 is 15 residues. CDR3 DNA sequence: TGTGCCACCAGCAGAGATTGGGGACAGAAAGAGACCCAGTACTTC. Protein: CATSRDWGQKETQYF.

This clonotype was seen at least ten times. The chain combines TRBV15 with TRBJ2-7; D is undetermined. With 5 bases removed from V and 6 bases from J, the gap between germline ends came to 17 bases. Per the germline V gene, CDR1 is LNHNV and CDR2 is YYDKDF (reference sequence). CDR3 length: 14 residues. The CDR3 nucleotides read TGTGCCACCAGCCCCCCCGGTGGGTACAGCGAGCAGTACTTC. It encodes CATSPPGGYSEQYF.

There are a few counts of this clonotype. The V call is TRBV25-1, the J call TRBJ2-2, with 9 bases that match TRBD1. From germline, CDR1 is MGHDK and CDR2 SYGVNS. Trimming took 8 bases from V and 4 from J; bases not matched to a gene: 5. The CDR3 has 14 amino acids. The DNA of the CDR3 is TGTGCCAGCGAACAGGGGGCCGGCACCGGGGAGCTGTTTTTT. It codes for CASEQGAGTGELFF.